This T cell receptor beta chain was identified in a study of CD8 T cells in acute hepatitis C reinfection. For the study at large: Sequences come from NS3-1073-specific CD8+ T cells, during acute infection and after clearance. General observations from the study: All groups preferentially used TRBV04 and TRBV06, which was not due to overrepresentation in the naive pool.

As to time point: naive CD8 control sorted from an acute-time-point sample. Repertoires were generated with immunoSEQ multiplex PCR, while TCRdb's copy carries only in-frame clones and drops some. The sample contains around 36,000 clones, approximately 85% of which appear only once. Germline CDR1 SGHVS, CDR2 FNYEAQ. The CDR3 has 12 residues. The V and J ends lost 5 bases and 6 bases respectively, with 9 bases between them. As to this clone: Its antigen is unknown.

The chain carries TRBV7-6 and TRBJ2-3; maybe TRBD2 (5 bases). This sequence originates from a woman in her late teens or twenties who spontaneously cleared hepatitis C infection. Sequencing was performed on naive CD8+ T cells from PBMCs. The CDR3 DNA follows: TGTGCCAGCAGCCCTCCTAGCGATACGCAGTATTTT. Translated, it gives CASSPPSDTQYF.